The next 2 T cell receptor beta chains were all read from a single sample in a study of T cells in Graves' hyperthyroidism and ophthalmopathy. There were TCR beta CDR3 regions amplified from RNA transcripts. The HTBI primer set drove a first-round RT-PCR of the TCR CDR3. TCRdb reanalysed the multiplex PCR reads using MiXCR and keeps one entry per CDR3 protein. There are 250,000 to 350,000 distinct CDR3 sequences in the sample; 22% occur only once, and around 62% lies in the top ten. Specimen: blood. The source of these receptors is a man between 25 and 39 years old with Graves' ophthalmopathy.

This clonotype was observed many times. The genes are TRBV15 and TRBJ2-3; 16 nucleotides align to TRBD2. With 1 base clipped from V and 8 bases from J, the junction kept 6 bases outside the gene matches. The CDR3 extends over 17 amino acids. Per germline, CDR1 LNHNV and CDR2 YYDKDF (reference sequence). CDR3 residues: CATSRVGTSGRALTQYF. CDR3 coding DNA: TGTGCCACCAGCAGAGTAGGGACTAGCGGGAGGGCCCTTACGCAGTATTTT.

The rearrangement joins TRBV6-1 to TRBJ2-4, with TRBD1 matching over 7 bases. V shed 4 bases, J shed 0 bases, and the junction held 6 bases outside the gene matches. There are 16 residues in the CDR3. Germline loops: CDR1 MNHNS, CDR2 SASEGT. The CDR3 loop is CASSVDRALAKNIQYF. In DNA form, the CDR3 reads TGTGCCAGCAGTGTTGACAGGGCACTAGCCAAAAACATTCAGTACTTC.